Below are 6 T cell receptor beta chains sequenced from a single sample in a study of blood T cell repertoires in COVID-19. Sequenced by immunoSEQ multiplex PCR; TCRdb stores in-frame clones only, minus some. The sample lists about 280,000 clones; roughly four fifths were seen once. Sequencing input: peripheral blood. Source of these receptors: a woman between 45 and 60 years old who had recovered from COVID-19.

The chain recombines TRBV6-2 or TRBV6-3 with TRBJ1-1; D is perhaps TRBD1 (6 bases). CDR1 is MNHEY, CDR2 SVGEGT, per germline. V was pared by 6 bases and J by 8 bases, with 7 bases between. CDR3 length equals 10 residues. The CDR3 coding sequence is TGTGCCAGCAGCGGGACAGAAGCTTTCTTT. Translating gives CASSGTEAFF.

The chain couples TRBV7-2 to TRBJ2-3, with D perhaps matching TRBD2 (6 bases). CDR1 and CDR2 from the germline V gene are SGHTA and FQGNSA. The CDR3 consists of 18 residues. V dropped 1 base and J dropped 5 bases, with 22 bases sitting between them. This CDR3 reads CASSLGASWWAGLDTQYF. CDR3 DNA: TGTGCCAGCAGCTTAGGCGCTTCGTGGTGGGCGGGATTAGATACGCAGTATTTT. Complete variable domain (other parts from reference TRBV7-2 and TRBJ2-3): GAGVSQSPSNKVTEKGKDVELRCDPISGHTALYWYRQSLGQGLEFLIYFQGNSAPDKSGLPSDRFSAERTGGSVSTLTIQRTQQEDSAVYLCASSLGASWWAGLDTQYFGPGTRLTVL.

The chain carries TRBV7-9 and TRBJ2-7; TRBD2 matches 15 bases. The CDR3 is 19 amino acids. Germline V gene sequence: CDR1 SEHNR, CDR2 FQNEAQ (reference sequence). Trimming took 5 bases from V and 2 from J; bases not matched to a gene: 13. CDR3 nucleotide sequence: TGTGCCAGCAGCCCGAGGACTAGCGGGGGGGCCTACTTACCCTACGAGCAGTACTTC. The encoded protein is CASSPRTSGGAYLPYEQYF.

V and J are TRBV6-6 and TRBJ2-1, with 8 nucleotides matching TRBD1. Unmatched junction bases numbered 4, after V lost 2 bases and J lost 7 bases. CDR3 size: 14 residues. From germline, CDR1 is MNHNY and CDR2 SVGAGI (reference sequence). DNA for the CDR3: TGTGCCAGCAGTTACACCACAGGGGGGAATGAGCAGTTCTTC. It translates to CASSYTTGGNEQFF.

The rearrangement links TRBV5-3 to TRBJ1-5, with 9 bases fitting TRBD1. TRBV5-3 is labeled an ORF, and its function is uncertain. Losses at the gene ends were 4 bases for V and 8 bases for J; bases not matched to a gene: 16. This CDR3 contains 17 residues. In DNA, the CDR3 is TGTGCCAGAAGCACGGGACAGGGCCTTCAAAACCGGAAGCCCCAGCATTTT. Encoded protein: CARSTGQGLQNRKPQHF.

The V call is TRBV10-3, the J call TRBJ1-6; no firm D call. Germline CDR1 is ENHRY and CDR2 is SYGVKD. This CDR3 spans 14 amino acids. Trimming took 2 bases from V and 6 from J, leaving 8 bases between them. The CDR3 is CAISEESSNSPLHF. CDR3 DNA: TGTGCCATCAGTGAGGAGAGCTCTAATTCACCCCTCCACTTT.